This T cell receptor beta chain was identified during a study of shared clonotypes between healthy human individuals. The protocol was immunoSEQ multiplex PCR, while the TCRdb copy is restricted to in-frame clones and leaves out a portion. This sample yields 2 million to 2.5 million clones, of which 85% to 95% are seen a single time; approximately 1.7% belongs to the top ten. CD45RO-negative, CCR7-selected cells formed the naive CD8 fraction, which excluded terminally differentiated effector memory CD45RA+ cells. A note on this clone: One junction end does not reproduce the germline sequence, and a read error may be involved.

CDR1 and CDR2 from the germline V gene are SGHTA and FQGTGA. The CDR3 length is 15 residues. This clonotype was obtained from a man aged 18 to 35 in good health. Some clones in this sample may be carry-over from other donors' samples. The sequenced sample was naive CD8+ T cells from PBMCs. The chain uses TRBV7-3 and TRBJ2-1; 12 bases line up with TRBD2. The CDR3 coding sequence is TGTGCCAGCAGCCTAACTAGCGGGAGGTTGGGTGAGCAGTTCTTC. Its protein product is CASSLTSGRLGEQFF.